This T cell receptor beta chain was recovered during a study of OX40 agonist ivuxolimab in advanced cancers. Produced via immunoSEQ multiplex PCR; TCRdb's table is partial and in-frame only. The sample consists of about 78,000 clones, 87% of them appearing once. This CDR3 comprises 17 residues. Between the trimmed V and J ends, which lost 7 bases and 2 bases, there was a span of 23 bases. CDR1 and CDR2 from the germline V gene are SGHDT and YYEEEE. Specimen: CD4+ or CD8+ T cells sorted from blood, collected in a trial of the OX40 agonist ivuxolimab. This sequence joins TRBV5-6 and TRBJ2-3; D is undetermined. This receptor was obtained from an adult with an advanced solid tumor such as melanoma, head and neck, liver or kidney cancer. In DNA form, the CDR3 reads TGTGCCAGCGGCGACCCCGGGCCCGAGGAATACACAGATACGCAGTATTTT. Encoded protein: CASGDPGPEEYTDTQYF.